These 28 T cell receptor beta chains came from one sample sequenced in a study of T cell responses to AZD1222 COVID-19 vaccine. The assay was immunoSEQ multiplex PCR, and TCRdb's table has in-frame clones only and misses some. Found here are about 97,000 clones, roughly nine tenths of them singletons; the top ten hold about 15%. The sequenced sample was peripheral blood, obtained on day 0 of AZD1222 vaccination. The receptors were sampled from an adult in good health.

This clone was found a few times. The V and J genes are TRBV6-1 and TRBJ1-1; D is undetermined. The CDR3 extends over 15 amino acids. Germline lookup yields CDR1 MNHNS and CDR2 SASEGT. V was clipped by 3 bases and J by 7 bases, with 18 bases between them. The CDR3 is CASSERGRPYLEAFF. In DNA, the CDR3 is TGTGCCAGCAGTGAGAGAGGCAGGCCGTATCTTGAAGCTTTCTTT.

The chain uses TRBV6-5 and TRBJ2-7, with 9 bases lining up with TRBD2. V was pared by 6 bases and J by 1 base, with 7 bases of the junction left unmatched. The CDR3 runs to 15 residues. Germline lookup yields CDR1 MNHEY and CDR2 SVGAGI. CDR3 region: CASSKLAGFSYEQYF. Written as DNA, the CDR3 is TGTGCCAGCAGCAAGCTAGCGGGGTTTTCCTACGAGCAGTACTTC.

The chain recombines TRBV6-4 with TRBJ2-5; D not certain. The CDR3 length is 17 residues. V was trimmed by 0 bases and J by 6 bases, leaving 20 bases between them. Germline V CDR1 and CDR2: MRHNA, SNTAGT. The CDR3 bases are TGTGCCAGCAGTGACTCACACCAGATCGAGCCGGAACAGACCCAGTACTTC. The encoded protein is CASSDSHQIEPEQTQYF.

V is TRBV2 and J is TRBJ1-1; maybe TRBD1 (6 bases). The ends were cut back, 1 base at V and 6 bases at J, with 15 bases in the middle. Germline CDR1 reads SNHLY; CDR2 reads FYNNEI. The CDR3 is made up of 15 amino acids. CDR3 region: CASSEVGRGGPEAFF. CDR3 coding DNA: TGTGCCAGCAGTGAAGTGGGCAGGGGAGGCCCTGAAGCTTTCTTT.

This clone showed up just a few times. The sample has other DNA sequences that encode this CDR3 too. The chain has TRBV5-5 and TRBJ2-2, with TRBD2 matching over 11 bases. The length of the CDR3 is 18 residues. V lost 0 bases, J lost 2 bases, and 6 bases stayed unmatched. Germline values: CDR1 SGHKS, CDR2 YYEKEE (reference sequence). Here the CDR3 reads CASSLGLAGGLNTGELFF. For the CDR3, the DNA is TGTGCCAGCAGCTTGGGGCTAGCGGGAGGCCTAAACACCGGGGAGCTGTTTTTT.

The rearrangement links TRBV28 to TRBJ2-1; 10 bases are a match to TRBD2. CDR3 length: 14 residues. In germline, CDR1 is MDHEN, CDR2 SYDVKM. After removal of 2 bases from V and 8 bases from J, the junction contained 3 bases not matched to a gene. The CDR3 DNA reads TGTGCCAGCAGTTTACTAGCGGGAGCCTATGAGCAGTTCTTC. It specifies CASSLLAGAYEQFF.

The chain carries TRBV6-1 and TRBJ2-6; 7 bases line up with TRBD1. Trimming cost V 2 bases and J 4 bases; bases outside gene matches: 5. Germline V gene data show CDR1 as MNHNS and CDR2 as SASEGT. The CDR3 consists of 16 residues. CDR3 sequence: CASSEQQGTGANVLTF. The CDR3, as DNA: TGTGCCAGCAGTGAACAACAGGGGACGGGGGCCAACGTCCTGACTTTC.

A note on this clone: Other nucleotide sequences from this sample produce the same CDR3. This rearrangement joins TRBV9 to TRBJ1-3; D is unresolved. CDR1 and CDR2 (germline): SGDLS, YYNGEE. This CDR3 contains 14 residues. V was shortened by 0 bases and J by 2 bases, with 6 bases between the two germline ends. Written as DNA, the CDR3 is TGTGCCAGCAGCGTAGTAACGGCTGGAAACACCATATATTTT. It specifies CASSVVTAGNTIYF.

The chain carries TRBV11-3 and TRBJ2-6; a possible D gene is TRBD1 (7 bases). The V end lost 0 bases, the J end lost 2 bases, and 14 bases lay between the germline ends. CDR1 and CDR2 from the germline V gene are SGHNT and YENEEA. CDR3 length equals 18 residues. CDR3 nucleotides: TGTGCCAGCAGCTTAGATCAGGGGGGCACCGCTGGGGCCAACGTCCTGACTTTC. Protein: CASSLDQGGTAGANVLTF. Full variable domain (remainder filled in from reference TRBV11-3 and TRBJ2-6): EAGVVQSPRYKIIEKKQPVAFWCNPISGHNTLYWYLQNLGQGPELLIRYENEEAVDDSQLPKDRFSAERLKGVDSTLKIQPAELGDSAVYLCASSLDQGGTAGANVLTFGAGSRLTVL.

This clone has more than one count but fewer than ten. The genes are TRBV19 and TRBJ1-1, with a tentative D call TRBD1 (5 bases). V lost 10 bases and J 1 base, leaving 16 bases between the germline ends. The CDR3 runs 14 residues. Germline V gene data show CDR1 as LNHDA and CDR2 as SQIVND (reference sequence). The CDR3 sequence: CATTLGGSNTEAFF. For the CDR3, the DNA is TGTGCCACCACTCTCGGGGGTTCGAACACTGAAGCTTTCTTT.

Of note for this clone: The sample carries other DNA sequences with the same CDR3. J is TRBJ2-7 and V is TRBV3-1 (or the pseudogene TRBV3-2), with no clear D. The CDR3 spans 12 residues. Trimming took 1 base from V and 2 from J, leaving 3 bases between them. CDR1 LGHDT and CDR2 YNNKEL come from the germline V gene (reference sequence). The CDR3 nucleotides are TGTGCCAGCAGCCAAGGCCCCTACGAGCAGTACTTC. Translated, it gives CASSQGPYEQYF.

V and J are TRBV20-1 and TRBJ2-1; D might be TRBD2 (5 bases). The V end lost 3 bases, the J end lost 0 bases, and 12 bases lay between the germline ends. The CDR3 is made up of 15 amino acids. Germline V gives CDR1 DFQATT, CDR2 SNEGSKA (reference sequence). In nucleotides, the CDR3 is TGCAGTGCTAGTCGGGCGGGCCCCTCCTACAATGAGCAGTTCTTC. Amino acids: CSASRAGPSYNEQFF.

This clone was seen only once. The chain joins TRBV5-1 to TRBJ2-2; a weak D match, TRBD2 (6 bases). Per germline, CDR1 SGHRS and CDR2 YFSETQ. The CDR3 is 14 amino acids. Trimming cost V 4 bases and J 1 base, with 8 bases left between them. In DNA form, the CDR3 reads TGCGCCAGCAGCGGTAGCGGGAACACCGGGGAGCTGTTTTTT. It is translated as CASSGSGNTGELFF.

A note on this clone: A junction boundary mismatches the germline segment, possibly from a read error. This chain joins TRBV27 and TRBJ2-5, with 7 bases that match TRBD2. The V gene's germline CDR1 is MNHEY and CDR2 SMNVEV (reference sequence). This CDR3 region has 15 residues. In nucleotides, the CDR3 is TGTGCCAGCAGATTATACTCGGGGGGTCGGGAGACCCAGTACTTC. Its protein is CASRLYSGGRETQYF.

This sequence joins TRBV19 and TRBJ2-1, with 8 bases matching TRBD1. Trimming at V came to 7 bases and at J to 7 bases, leaving 6 bases not matched to a gene. From germline, CDR1 is LNHDA and CDR2 SQIVND (reference sequence). This CDR3 region has 13 residues. The CDR3 DNA reads as TGTGCCAGTACTGGGGACAGGAGGAATGAGCAGTTCTTC. This gives the protein CASTGDRRNEQFF.

This clone appeared a few times. This sequence joins TRBV19 and TRBJ1-1; D gene unclear. The V gene's germline CDR1 is LNHDA and CDR2 SQIVND (reference sequence). The CDR3 sequence is 13 residues long. The ends were cut back, 5 bases at V and 1 base at J, with 8 bases in the middle. CDR3 in amino acids: CASSPTQNTEAFF. The CDR3, as DNA: TGTGCCAGTAGTCCGACCCAGAACACTGAAGCTTTCTTT.

The chain has TRBV18 and TRBJ1-1; D not certain. The germline V gene has CDR1 KGHSH and CDR2 LQKENI. V lost 8 bases and J lost 0, with 10 bases in between. There are 13 residues in the CDR3. The CDR3 region is CASLPGMNTEAFF. The CDR3 coding sequence is TGTGCCAGCCTGCCCGGAATGAACACTGAAGCTTTCTTT.

This sequence joins TRBV7-3 and TRBJ2-3; 8 bases are shared with TRBD2. The ends lost 8 bases at V and 2 bases at J; junction bases unmatched: 3. This CDR3 has 13 residues. Germline V gives CDR1 SGHTA, CDR2 FQGTGA. As DNA, the CDR3 is TGTGCCAGCCGGGGGGGCTCCACAGATACGCAGTATTTT. It translates to CASRGGSTDTQYF. Full variable domain (rest looked up from reference TRBV7-3 and TRBJ2-3): GAGVSQTPSNKVTEKGKYVELRCDPISGHTALYWYRQSLGQGPEFLIYFQGTGAADDSGLPNDRFFAVRPEGSVSTLKIQRTERGDSAVYLCASRGGSTDTQYFGPGTRLTVL.

V usage is TRBV7-2 and J usage is TRBJ1-5, with D perhaps matching TRBD1 (5 bases). With 1 base removed from V and 12 bases from J, the gap between germline ends came to 7 bases. Germline loops: CDR1 SGHTA, CDR2 FQGNSA. The CDR3 contains 11 residues. CDR3 in amino acids: CASSLGGVQHF. In nucleotides, the CDR3 is TGTGCCAGCAGCTTAGGGGGGGTCCAGCATTTT.

The V call is TRBV12-3 or TRBV12-4, the J call TRBJ1-3; D gene uncertain. Trimming removed 5 bases from V and 4 bases from J, with 9 bases in between. CDR3 length: 13 amino acids. CDR3 DNA sequence: TGTGCCAGCAGTCTGGACCGGGGAAACACCATATATTTT. Its translation is CASSLDRGNTIYF.

This clone was detected once. The CDR3 sequence: CASSEGDRELETQYF. The CDR3 DNA is TGCGCCAGCAGTGAGGGGGACAGGGAATTAGAGACCCAGTACTTC. The V gene is TRBV10-1, the J gene TRBJ2-5; TRBD1 agrees at 9 bases. Germline CDR1 reads WNHNN; CDR2 reads SYGVQD (reference sequence). This CDR3 contains 15 residues. The trim removed 2 bases at V and 4 bases at J, leaving 5 bases unmatched.

This clone was picked up a small number of times. V is TRBV2 and J is TRBJ1-6; the D is unclear. In germline, CDR1 is SNHLY, CDR2 FYNNEI. The CDR3 totals 16 residues. V gave up 5 bases and J gave up 0 bases, with 11 bases separating them. The CDR3 bases are TGTGCCAGCAGTCCCGTCAGGAGCTCCTATAATTCACCCCTCCACTTT. Its translation: CASSPVRSSYNSPLHF.

V gene TRBV19 combines with J gene TRBJ2-5; 10 positions match TRBD2. Germline CDR1 is LNHDA and CDR2 is SQIVND (reference sequence). With 9 bases clipped from V and 6 bases from J, the junction kept 16 bases outside the gene matches. The CDR3 covers 16 residues. DNA for the CDR3: TGTGCCAGCTCCGGGGCTAGCGGGAGTCTCGAGAAGACCCAGTACTTC. This codes for CASSGASGSLEKTQYF.

This clone appeared once. The rearrangement uses TRBV7-8 and TRBJ2-5; the match to TRBD1 covers 11 bases. V shed 5 bases and J 2 bases; nucleotides not matched to a gene: 10. Germline CDR1 reads SGHVS; CDR2 reads FQNEAQ. The CDR3 covers 17 residues. CDR3 residues: CASSKEVGQGVQETQYF. The CDR3 DNA is TGTGCCAGCAGCAAAGAGGTGGGACAGGGGGTTCAAGAGACCCAGTACTTC.

The chain joins TRBV6-4 to TRBJ2-1; 11 nucleotides align to TRBD2. Trimming took 3 bases from V and 3 from J; bases not matched to a gene: 1. The germline CDR1 and CDR2 sequences are MRHNA and SNTAGT. This CDR3 has 15 amino acids. This CDR3 reads CASSEGTSGYNEQFF. In DNA form, the CDR3 reads TGTGCCAGCAGTGAAGGGACTAGCGGCTACAATGAGCAGTTCTTC.

This chain connects TRBV4-2 to TRBJ1-2; D remains ambiguous. CDR1 and CDR2 from the germline V gene are LGHNA and YNFKEQ. CDR3 length: 14 amino acids. Trimming shortened V by 1 base and J by 5 bases, and 11 bases separated the two germline ends. The CDR3: CASSQVQTEYGYTF. In DNA, the CDR3 is TGTGCCAGCAGCCAAGTTCAAACAGAGTATGGCTACACCTTC.

This chain joins TRBV6-6 and TRBJ1-1, with 7 bases lining up with TRBD1. The CDR3 runs to 14 residues. Looked up from germline, CDR1 is MNHNY and CDR2 is SVGAGI (reference sequence). V lost 3 bases, J lost 10 bases, and 11 bases stayed unmatched. The CDR3 is CASSYPGTETRAFF. The CDR3 DNA sequence: TGTGCCAGCAGTTATCCCGGGACAGAGACTAGAGCTTTCTTT.

The chain is built from TRBV4-1 and TRBJ2-3; 9 nucleotides match TRBD2. Losses at the gene ends were 2 bases for V and 2 bases for J; bases not matched to a gene: 8. Germline V lookup: CDR1 MGHRA, CDR2 YSYEKL. The CDR3 spans 17 residues. The CDR3: CASSQRGASGNTDTQYF. CDR3 coding DNA: TGCGCCAGCAGCCAAAGGGGGGCTAGCGGGAACACAGATACGCAGTATTTT.